This T cell receptor beta chain was retrieved from a study of cytomegalovirus exposure and HLA in healthy donors. The V gene end was trimmed by 7 bases and the J gene end by 5 bases; junction bases not matched to a gene: 6. The CDR3 spans 14 residues. CDR1 is LNHDA, CDR2 SQIVND, per germline (reference sequence). Worth noting for this clone: Its cognate antigen is unknown.

PCR amplification relied on 60 Vbeta primers (plus 13 Jbeta primers). Method: immunoSEQ multiplex PCR; TCRdb's copy keeps in-frame clones and lacks some. The sample shows around 240,000 clones, 82% of them seen only once. Study-level points and caveats: Using a false discovery rate of 0.05, a later analysis showed that approximately 16,000 TCR beta sequences were associated with HLA alleles. A missense variant in DCLRE1C was later tied to TCR beta V- and J-gene trimming.

The origin of this receptor is a woman aged 40 to 50 in good health and CMV-seropositive. The chain has TRBV19 and TRBJ2-1; 9 nucleotides line up with TRBD2. Sequencing was performed on PBMCs. The CDR3, as DNA: TGTGCCAGTACGACTAGCGGTCAACACAATGAGCAGTTCTTC. This sequence encodes CASTTSGQHNEQFF.